This section outlines one TCR beta chain sequence together with its context. The record originates from a study of blood T cell repertoires in COVID-19. Study-wide background: The United States, Italy and Spain were the sources of the acute and convalescent COVID-19 samples. Sample material is recorded as cDNA or gDNA derived from T cells, B-cell-depleted T cells, or PBMCs.

Methods used by the authors: Estimation of nucleated cell counts relied on the amplification of reference gene primers. Measured with immunoSEQ multiplex PCR; TCRdb has only the in-frame clones, and not every one. V, J and clone size are those of that table, while D and trimming were read from the DNA. The sample includes about 80,000 clones, over 80% of them seen just once. Trimming removed 7 bases from V and 8 bases from J, with 11 bases in between. CDR1 is SEHNR, CDR2 FQNEAQ, per germline (reference sequence). The CDR3 consists of 12 residues. The sample taken for sequencing was peripheral blood. This chain joins TRBV7-9 and TRBJ1-4; D not resolved. The clonotype comes from a man in his sixties with active or convalescent COVID-19. CDR3 coding DNA: TGTGCCAGCAACACGGCGGGGGAAAAACTGTTTTTT. Encoded protein: CASNTAGEKLFF.